The clone carrying this T cell receptor (beta chain) is classed as large (0.1 to 1%). Time point in this sample: sample taken at primary tumor resection. The input material, whole RNA from tumor, nontumor lung or frozen PBMC, was sequenced unsorted. This CDR3 is 16 amino acids long. The trim removed 4 bases at V and 5 bases at J, leaving 11 bases unmatched. Germline V gene lookup returns CDR1 MDHEN and CDR2 SYDVKM. This sample is drawn from a study of spatial heterogeneity in lung cancer. TCRdb called the 5' RACE reads again in MiXCR, with one record for every CDR3 protein. The sample shows some 3,900 distinct CDR3 sequences, more than 15% of them seen only once.

This chain uses TRBV28 with TRBJ2-5; the match to TRBD1 covers 9 bases. Source: PBMCs, taken at surgery. The receptor's source is a male donor with early-stage non-small cell lung cancer. In DNA form, the CDR3 reads TGTGCCAGCAGTTCTCCGGGACAGGGAGTTGGGGAGACCCAGTACTTC. This gives the protein CASSSPGQGVGETQYF.